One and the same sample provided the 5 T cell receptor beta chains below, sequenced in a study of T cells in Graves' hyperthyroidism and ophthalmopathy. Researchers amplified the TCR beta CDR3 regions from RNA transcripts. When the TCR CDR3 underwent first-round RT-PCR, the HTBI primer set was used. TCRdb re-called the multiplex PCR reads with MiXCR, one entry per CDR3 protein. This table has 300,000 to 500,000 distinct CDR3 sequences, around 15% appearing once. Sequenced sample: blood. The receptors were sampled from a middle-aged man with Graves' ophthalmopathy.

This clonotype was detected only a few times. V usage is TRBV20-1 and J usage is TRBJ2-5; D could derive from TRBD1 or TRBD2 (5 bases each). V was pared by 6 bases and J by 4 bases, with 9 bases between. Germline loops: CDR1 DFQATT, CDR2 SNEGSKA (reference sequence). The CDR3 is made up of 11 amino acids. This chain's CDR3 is CSASGGETQYF. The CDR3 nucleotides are TGCAGTGCGAGTGGGGGAGAGACCCAGTACTTC.

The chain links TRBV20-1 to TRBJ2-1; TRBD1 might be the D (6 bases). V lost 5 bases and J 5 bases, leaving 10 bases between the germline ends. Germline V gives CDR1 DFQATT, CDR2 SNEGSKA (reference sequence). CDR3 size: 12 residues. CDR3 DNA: TGCAGTGCTCGGGACATACACAATGAGCAGTTCTTC. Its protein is CSARDIHNEQFF.

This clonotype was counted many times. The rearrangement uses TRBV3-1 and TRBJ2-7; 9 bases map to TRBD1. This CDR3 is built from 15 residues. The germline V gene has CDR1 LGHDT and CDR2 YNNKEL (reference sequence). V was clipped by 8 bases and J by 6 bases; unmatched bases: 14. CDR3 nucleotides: TGTGCCAGCGAGCCAGAGGGACAGGGTATTGTCGAGCAGTACTTC. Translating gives CASEPEGQGIVEQYF.

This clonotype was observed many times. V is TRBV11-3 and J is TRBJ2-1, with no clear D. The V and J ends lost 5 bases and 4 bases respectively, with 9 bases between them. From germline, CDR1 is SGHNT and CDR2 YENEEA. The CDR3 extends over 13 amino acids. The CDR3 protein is CASSPTLYNEQFF. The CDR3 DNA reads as TGTGCCAGCAGCCCGACCCTGTACAATGAGCAGTTCTTC.

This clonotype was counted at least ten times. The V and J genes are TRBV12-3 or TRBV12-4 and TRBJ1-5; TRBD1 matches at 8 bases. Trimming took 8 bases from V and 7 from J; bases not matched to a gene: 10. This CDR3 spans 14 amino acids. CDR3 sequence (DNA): TGTGCCAGCCGTAAGGGACAGGTAAAACAGCCCCAGCATTTT. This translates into CASRKGQVKQPQHF.